These 24 T cell receptor beta chains were all obtained from the same sample, sequenced in a study of T cells in narcolepsy. Clones were sequenced by immunoSEQ multiplex PCR, and TCRdb holds only the in-frame ones, with some missing. The repertoire has 32,000 or so clones, about 85% of them found once; the top ten carry roughly 0.99%. Sequencing was performed on CD45RA- memory CD4+ T cells from PBMCs. These receptors all stem from a human donor with narcolepsy.

This chain uses TRBV28 with TRBJ1-5, with a tentative D call TRBD1 (6 bases). CDR1 is MDHEN and CDR2 is SYDVKM in the germline V gene. This CDR3 is 12 amino acids long. Trimming pared 7 bases from V and 4 bases from J, leaving 8 bases between. CDR3 DNA: TGTGCCAGCATCACAGGGAATCAGCCCCAGCATTTT. Protein sequence: CASITGNQPQHF.

This chain connects TRBV10-3 to TRBJ1-1, with a tentative D call TRBD1 (6 bases). V lost 5 bases and J 6 bases, leaving 13 bases between the germline ends. The germline V gene encodes CDR1 ENHRY and CDR2 SYGVKD. The CDR3 spans 13 residues. The CDR3 DNA follows: TGTGCCATCAGTCCCAGAGGGGGGCCTGAAGCTTTCTTT. It codes for CAISPRGGPEAFF.

The chain employs TRBV10-3 and TRBJ2-3; D gene ambiguous. V was cut by 2 bases and J by 0 bases, with 9 bases left in between. Per germline, CDR1 ENHRY and CDR2 SYGVKD. CDR3 length: 15 amino acids. The CDR3 spells CAISEPKRSTDTQYF. In DNA form, the CDR3 reads TGTGCCATCAGTGAGCCCAAACGGAGCACAGATACGCAGTATTTT.

This clone was recorded a few times. This sequence joins TRBV7-6 and TRBJ2-3; D gene unclear. V was shortened by 5 bases and J by 0 bases, with 12 bases between the two germline ends. This CDR3 region has 15 residues. CDR1 SGHVS and CDR2 FNYEAQ come from the germline V gene. Here the CDR3 reads CASSRGTASTDTQYF. The DNA for the CDR3 is TGTGCCAGCAGCCGTGGAACAGCTAGCACAGATACGCAGTATTTT.

The gene calls are TRBV7-2 and TRBJ2-7, with TRBD1 identical over 9 bases. The CDR3 is 13 residues long. Germline values: CDR1 SGHTA, CDR2 FQGNSA. Germline trimming cut 5 bases from V and 4 bases from J; bases unmatched to any gene: 3. CDR3 in amino acids: CASSQQGAYEQYF. The CDR3 DNA sequence: TGTGCCAGCAGCCAACAGGGGGCTTACGAGCAGTACTTC.

This clone was observed a few times. The CDR3 coding sequence is TGTGCCAGCAGTCCACAAGTTCTCTCCTACGAGCAGTACTTC. Protein product: CASSPQVLSYEQYF. V usage is TRBV27 and J usage is TRBJ2-7; D remains unclear. The CDR3 is 14 amino acids. Germline loops: CDR1 MNHEY, CDR2 SMNVEV (reference sequence). Trimming took 5 bases from V and 0 from J, leaving 11 bases between them.

This chain uses TRBV7-3 with TRBJ1-6; 7 bases fit TRBD1. CDR3 length: 15 residues. The V gene's germline CDR1 is SGHTA and CDR2 FQGTGA. Unmatched junction bases numbered 11, after V lost 8 bases and J lost 7 bases. CDR3 residues: CASGQAAGGNSPLHF. In nucleotides, the CDR3 is TGTGCCAGCGGCCAAGCCGCAGGGGGAAATTCACCCCTCCACTTT.

V and J are TRBV7-9 and TRBJ2-1, with 7 bases identical to TRBD2. The CDR3 consists of 17 residues. V was pared by 5 bases and J by 0 bases, with 10 bases of the junction left unmatched. Germline V gene lookup returns CDR1 SEHNR and CDR2 FQNEAQ (reference sequence). The CDR3 DNA reads as TGTGCCAGCAGCACTACCCAGCGGGGACGCTCCTACAATGAGCAGTTCTTC. Its protein is CASSTTQRGRSYNEQFF.

This clone was seen just once. The chain joins TRBV7-9 to TRBJ2-7; the match to TRBD1 covers 8 bases. V was clipped by 5 bases and J by 0 bases; unmatched bases: 15. The CDR3 sequence is 18 residues long. Germline V CDR1 and CDR2: SEHNR, FQNEAQ (reference sequence). The DNA of the CDR3 is TGTGCCAGCAGCGGGCCGTCCACAGGGGGTTTGAGCTCCTACGAGCAGTACTTC. Residues: CASSGPSTGGLSSYEQYF.

The genes are TRBV9 and TRBJ1-2; D is ambiguous. There are 14 residues in the CDR3. CDR1 and CDR2 from the germline V gene are SGDLS and YYNGEE. Trimming stripped 5 bases from V and 4 bases from J, with 15 bases between. CDR3 nucleotides: TGTGCCAGCAGGGCCTCGGGGTTGGGCTATGGCTACACCTTC. It yields the protein CASRASGLGYGYTF.

The rearrangement links TRBV29-1 to TRBJ2-5; D not resolved. The CDR3 contains 11 residues. Germline V CDR1 and CDR2: SQVTM, ANQGSEA. V lost 3 bases and J lost 5, with 7 bases in between. CDR3 DNA: TGCAGCGTTGAGGGCTGGGAGACCCAGTACTTC. Protein product: CSVEGWETQYF.

Here the CDR3 reads CASSLQGATGANVLTF. CDR3 in DNA: TGTGCCAGCAGCTTGCAGGGTGCAACTGGGGCCAACGTCCTGACTTTC. The genes are TRBV11-3 and TRBJ2-6, with D perhaps TRBD1 (5 bases). The germline V gene has CDR1 SGHNT and CDR2 YENEEA. Deletions cut 3 bases from V and 2 bases from J, with 11 bases between. The CDR3 spans 16 residues.

V gene TRBV2 combines with J gene TRBJ1-6; D is undetermined. Trimming removed 7 bases at V and 7 bases at J, with 11 bases between. CDR1 is SNHLY and CDR2 is FYNNEI in the germline V gene. The CDR3 is 13 residues long. The CDR3 loop reads CASKGGNNSPLHF. The CDR3 nucleotides are TGTGCCAGCAAAGGAGGGAACAATTCACCCCTCCACTTT.

This clone was recorded a few times. V is TRBV6-5 and J is TRBJ2-1; TRBD1 aligns across 7 bases. The length of the CDR3 is 15 residues. Germline V gene sequence: CDR1 MNHEY, CDR2 SVGAGI. Trimming cost V 7 bases and J 7 bases; bases outside gene matches: 13. CDR3 nucleotide sequence: TGTGCCAGCACACCAAGAATGACAGGGTCGAATGAGCAGTTCTTC. Protein product: CASTPRMTGSNEQFF.

The chain employs TRBV14 and TRBJ1-6, with D perhaps TRBD1 (6 bases). Per germline, CDR1 SGHDN and CDR2 FVKESK. This CDR3 has 16 amino acids. Trimming left V 0 bases short and J 10 bases short, with 16 bases between. The CDR3 spells CASSQDYYRAGSPLHF. The CDR3 coding sequence is TGTGCCAGCAGCCAAGATTATTACAGGGCAGGGTCACCCCTCCACTTT.

V is TRBV10-3 and J is TRBJ2-6; D call uncertain. From germline, CDR1 is ENHRY and CDR2 SYGVKD. CDR3 length: 14 amino acids. Trimming cost V 2 bases and J 0 bases, with 2 bases left between them. The DNA of the CDR3 is TGTGCCATCAGTGAGGTCTCTGGGGCCAACGTCCTGACTTTC. Encoded protein: CAISEVSGANVLTF.

The rearrangement joins TRBV7-9 to TRBJ2-7, with 7 bases aligning to TRBD1. V was pared by 6 bases and J by 9 bases, with 8 bases of the junction left unmatched. CDR3 size: 12 residues. CDR1 is SEHNR, CDR2 FQNEAQ, per germline (reference sequence). The CDR3 spells CASSREDRMQYF. CDR3 bases: TGTGCCAGCAGTCGTGAGGACAGGATGCAGTACTTC. Full variable domain (remainder filled in from reference TRBV7-9 and TRBJ2-7): DTGVSQNPRHKITKRGQNVTFRCDPISEHNRLYWYRQTLGQGPEFLTYFQNEAQLEKSRLLSDRFSAERPKGSFSTLEIQRTEQGDSAMYLCASSREDRMQYFGPGTRLTVT.

The chain combines TRBV19 with TRBJ2-7, with 7 bases aligning to TRBD1. Germline assignment: CDR1 LNHDA and CDR2 SQIVND (reference sequence). Losses at the gene ends were 1 base for V and 0 bases for J; bases not matched to a gene: 3. The CDR3 loop spans 15 amino acids. Written as DNA, the CDR3 is TGTGCCAGTAGTATAGGAAACAGGGGCTCCTACGAGCAGTACTTC. This encodes CASSIGNRGSYEQYF. Full variable domain (outside the CDR3, taken from reference TRBV19 and TRBJ2-7): DGGITQSPKYLFRKEGQNVTLSCEQNLNHDAMYWYRQDPGQGLRLIYYSQIVNDFQKGDIAEGYSVSREKKESFPLTVTSAQKNPTAFYLCASSIGNRGSYEQYFGPGTRLTVT.

The chain couples TRBV4-3 to TRBJ1-2, with D hard to call. Trimming removed 0 bases at V and 7 bases at J, with 9 bases between. This CDR3 comprises 13 residues. In germline, CDR1 is LGHNA, CDR2 YSLEER. This chain's CDR3 is CASSQDRRAGYTF. In DNA form, the CDR3 reads TGCGCCAGCAGCCAAGATCGAAGGGCTGGCTACACCTTC.

The chain carries TRBV11-2 and TRBJ1-2; D possibly corresponds to TRBD1 (5 bases). The CDR3 runs to 14 residues. V was shortened by 5 bases and J by 8 bases, with 18 bases between the two germline ends. Per germline, CDR1 SGHAT and CDR2 FQNNGV. The CDR3: CASSLGTALSGYTF. For the CDR3, the DNA is TGTGCCAGCAGCCTCGGGACCGCGTTGAGCGGCTACACCTTC. The full variable domain, its missing parts supplied by reference TRBV11-2 and TRBJ1-2, is EAGVAQSPRYKIIEKRQSVAFWCNPISGHATLYWYQQILGQGPKLLIQFQNNGVVDDSQLPKDRFSAERLKGVDSTLKIQPAKLEDSAVYLCASSLGTALSGYTFGSGTRLTVV.

The chain combines TRBV5-1 with TRBJ2-5; D is tentatively TRBD1 or TRBD2 (5 bases each). Germline V lookup: CDR1 SGHRS, CDR2 YFSETQ. Deletions cut 0 bases from V and 8 bases from J, with 17 bases between. The CDR3 is 15 amino acids. CDR3 in DNA: TGCGCCAGCAGCTTGGCCGAGGGGCCCGGAAGTACCCAGTACTTC. Protein: CASSLAEGPGSTQYF. Combining the CDR3 with reference TRBV5-1 and TRBJ2-5 gives the whole variable domain KAGVTQTPRYLIKTRGQQVTLSCSPISGHRSVSWYQQTPGQGLQFLFEYFSETQRNKGNFPGRFSGRQFSNSRSEMNVSTLELGDSALYLCASSLAEGPGSTQYFGPGTRLLVL.

This chain connects TRBV28 to TRBJ1-1, with TRBD1 matching 8 bases. The V gene's germline CDR1 is MDHEN and CDR2 SYDVKM. There are 13 residues in the CDR3. With 8 bases clipped from V and 4 bases from J, the junction kept 6 bases outside the gene matches. CDR3 protein: CASGIQGGTEAFF. Written as DNA, the CDR3 is TGTGCCAGCGGTATACAGGGGGGCACTGAAGCTTTCTTT.

A word on this clone: The identical CDR3 is also encoded by other nucleotide sequences in the sample. The chain recombines TRBV18 with TRBJ2-7, with unresolved D. The V and J ends lost 0 bases and 5 bases respectively, with 14 bases between them. CDR1 and CDR2 (germline): KGHSH, LQKENI. CDR3 size: 15 residues. In nucleotides, the CDR3 is TGTGCCAGCTCACCACCGCTCGCTACTAACGACGAGCAGTACTTC. The encoded protein is CASSPPLATNDEQYF.

This clone was observed a handful of times. The rearrangement joins TRBV4-3 to TRBJ1-1; perhaps TRBD1 as D (5 bases). From germline, CDR1 is LGHNA and CDR2 YSLEER. V was shortened by 2 bases and J by 1 base, with 11 bases between the two germline ends. The CDR3 runs 15 residues. CDR3 protein: CASSQTTDPNTEAFF. The CDR3 DNA reads as TGCGCCAGCAGCCAAACGACAGACCCGAACACTGAAGCTTTCTTT.